Here is one TCR beta chain with its context. Its antigen is not yet known. No per-base quality is available; no much larger clone lies one base away. The data stem from a study of TIL therapy for anti-PD-1-resistant metastatic lung cancer listed by TCRdb under 2021. Describing the broader study: Tumors were harvested prior to any PD-1/PD-L1 blockade, after which nivolumab was administered to patients, and lymphodepletion, expanded TIL infusion and IL-2 were given to patients who progressed. The cohort was composed predominantly of lung adenocarcinoma, with several EGFR-mutant and two ALK-rearranged tumors included, and half of patients were identified as current or former smokers. Among the enrolled patients, the median age was nearly 55 years (range roughly 38-75), and the median tumor PD-L1 proportion score was roughly 6.4%. Tumor and peripheral blood T cell receptor beta sequencing was used to track clonotypes across tumor, expanded TIL product and serial blood samples. A median non-synonymous tumor mutation burden of around 1.4 mutations per megabase was determined across the cohort by whole-exome sequencing.

Sequences SQVTM (CDR1) and ANQGSEA (CDR2) are obtained from the germline V gene. The CDR3 measures 10 amino acids from cysteine to phenylalanine. CDR3 DNA is the only sequence kept; it has 30 bases, read in frame from the first base. V drops 6 bases and J drops 5 bases, leaving 5 bases in between. The time point label on this specimen signifies: pre-treatment sample, taken before nivolumab and TIL therapy. A phase I trial run at two centers enrolled adults with stage 4 NSCLC between October 2017 and early 2020. Samples were obtained from a single-arm, open-label phase I trial in which tumor-infiltrating lymphocyte therapy with nivolumab was evaluated in advanced non-small cell lung cancer. Mononuclear cells from blood collected in EDTA tubes were isolated on a Ficoll gradient and snap-frozen as pellets, and DNA was then extracted using a Qiagen mini-prep kit. The research as a whole found: The study protocol defined all tumor marker inferences as exploratory. Because the cohort was highly selected, with more treatment-naive, never-smoker and oncogene-addicted patients than is typical, generalizability is limited. Infused TIL clonotypes partially replaced the baseline peripheral repertoire then decayed over months, with no apparent association between persistence and response.

TCR beta CDR3 regions were amplified from genomic DNA by bias-controlled multiplex PCR with the immunoSEQ v3 hsTCRB kit. TCR libraries were sequenced on an Illumina NextSeq 500 to approximately 1.8 million read pairs for survey level or roughly 5-6.5 million for deep level. From the authors' description of their analysis: Clonality was reported by immunoSEQ Analyzer software, which also assigned V, D and J genes and filtered out non-productive sequences. To compare repertoires between infused TIL and blood, productive Simpson clonality was used along with the Morisita overlap index of productive TRB rearrangements. Absolute clonotype counts in blood were estimated as lymphocyte count times CD3+ fraction times the clone's productive frequency. This is the immuneACCESS table as TCRdb keeps it, with only in-frame sequences that have V and J called. A part of the clones is gone; compared with another copy, unresolved V genes explain less than half, and the rest is unexplained. V and J calls and clone size follow that table, whereas D and trimming were derived from the DNA. The sample table lists roughly 57,000 clones, over 75% of them with a count of one. The ten largest clones capture about 2.8% of the sample.

This TCR derives from a person aged 25-85 years with non-small cell lung cancer. The specimen comprised blood, sampled at baseline. The rearranged chain carries TRBV29-1 and TRBJ2-1; no D gene call is confident. CDR3 protein: CSVADNEQFF. The DNA sequence is TGCAGCGTGGCGGACAATGAGCAGTTCTTC.